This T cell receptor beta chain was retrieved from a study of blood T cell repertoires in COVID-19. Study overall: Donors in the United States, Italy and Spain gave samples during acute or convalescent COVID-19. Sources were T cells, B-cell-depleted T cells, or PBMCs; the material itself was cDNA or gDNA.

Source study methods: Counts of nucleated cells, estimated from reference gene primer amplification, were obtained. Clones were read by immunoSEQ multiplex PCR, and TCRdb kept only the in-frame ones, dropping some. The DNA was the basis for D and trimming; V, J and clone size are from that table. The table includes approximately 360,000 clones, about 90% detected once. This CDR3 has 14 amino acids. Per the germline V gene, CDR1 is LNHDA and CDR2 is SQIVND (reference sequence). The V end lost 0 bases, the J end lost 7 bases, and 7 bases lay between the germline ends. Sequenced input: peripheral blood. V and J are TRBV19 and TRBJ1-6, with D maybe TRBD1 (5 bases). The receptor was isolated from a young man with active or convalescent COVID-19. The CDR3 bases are TGTGCCAGTAGTATAGAACAGGAGAATTCACCCCTCCACTTT. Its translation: CASSIEQENSPLHF.